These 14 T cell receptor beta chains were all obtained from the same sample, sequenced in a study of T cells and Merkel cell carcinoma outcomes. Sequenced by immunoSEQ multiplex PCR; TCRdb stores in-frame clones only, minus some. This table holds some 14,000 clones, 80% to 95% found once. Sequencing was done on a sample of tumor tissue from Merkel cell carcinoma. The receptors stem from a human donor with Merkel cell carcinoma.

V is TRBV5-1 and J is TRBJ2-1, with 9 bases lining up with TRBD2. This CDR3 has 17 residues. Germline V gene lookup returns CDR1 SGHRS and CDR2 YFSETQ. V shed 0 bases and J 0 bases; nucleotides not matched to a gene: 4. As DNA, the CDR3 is TGCGCCAGCAGCTTGGTGACTAGCGGTAGCTCCTACAATGAGCAGTTCTTC. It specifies CASSLVTSGSSYNEQFF. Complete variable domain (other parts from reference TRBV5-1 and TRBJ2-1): KAGVTQTPRYLIKTRGQQVTLSCSPISGHRSVSWYQQTPGQGLQFLFEYFSETQRNKGNFPGRFSGRQFSNSRSEMNVSTLELGDSALYLCASSLVTSGSSYNEQFFGPGTRLTVL.

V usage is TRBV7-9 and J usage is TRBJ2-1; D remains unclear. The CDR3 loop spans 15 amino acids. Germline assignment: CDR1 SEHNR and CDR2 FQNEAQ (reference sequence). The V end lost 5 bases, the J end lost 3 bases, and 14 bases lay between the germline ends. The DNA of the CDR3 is TGTGCCAGCAGCGAGGACCTCCCGGTCTACAATGAGCAGTTCTTC. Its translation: CASSEDLPVYNEQFF.

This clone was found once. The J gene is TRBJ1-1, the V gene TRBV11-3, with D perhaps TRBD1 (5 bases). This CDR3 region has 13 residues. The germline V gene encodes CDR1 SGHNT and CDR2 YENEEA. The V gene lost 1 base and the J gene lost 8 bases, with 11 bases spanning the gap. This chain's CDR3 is CASSLAGGMEAFF. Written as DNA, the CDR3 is TGTGCCAGCAGCTTAGCCGGGGGGATGGAAGCTTTCTTT.

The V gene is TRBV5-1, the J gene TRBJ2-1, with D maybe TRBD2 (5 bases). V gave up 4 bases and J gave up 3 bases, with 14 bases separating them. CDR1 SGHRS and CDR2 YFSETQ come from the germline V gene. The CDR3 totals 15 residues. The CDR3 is CASSGGYGVYNEQFF. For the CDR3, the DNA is TGCGCCAGCAGCGGAGGATACGGGGTCTACAATGAGCAGTTCTTC. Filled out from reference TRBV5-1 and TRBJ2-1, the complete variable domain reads KAGVTQTPRYLIKTRGQQVTLSCSPISGHRSVSWYQQTPGQGLQFLFEYFSETQRNKGNFPGRFSGRQFSNSRSEMNVSTLELGDSALYLCASSGGYGVYNEQFFGPGTRLTVL.

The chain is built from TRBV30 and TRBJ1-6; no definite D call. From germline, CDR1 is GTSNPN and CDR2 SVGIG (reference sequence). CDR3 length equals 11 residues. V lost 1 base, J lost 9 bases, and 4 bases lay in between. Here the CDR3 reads CAWSAISPLHF. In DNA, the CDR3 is TGTGCCTGGAGTGCGATTTCACCCCTCCACTTT.

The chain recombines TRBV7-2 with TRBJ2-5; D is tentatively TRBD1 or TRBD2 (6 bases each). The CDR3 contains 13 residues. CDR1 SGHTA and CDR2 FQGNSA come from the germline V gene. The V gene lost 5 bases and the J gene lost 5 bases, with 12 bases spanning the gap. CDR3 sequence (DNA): TGTGCCAGCAGCATGGGGGGCTCGGAGACCCAGTACTTC. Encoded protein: CASSMGGSETQYF. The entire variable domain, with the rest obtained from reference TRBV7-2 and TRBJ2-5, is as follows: GAGVSQSPSNKVTEKGKDVELRCDPISGHTALYWYRQSLGQGLEFLIYFQGNSAPDKSGLPSDRFSAERTGGSVSTLTIQRTQQEDSAVYLCASSMGGSETQYFGPGTRLLVL.

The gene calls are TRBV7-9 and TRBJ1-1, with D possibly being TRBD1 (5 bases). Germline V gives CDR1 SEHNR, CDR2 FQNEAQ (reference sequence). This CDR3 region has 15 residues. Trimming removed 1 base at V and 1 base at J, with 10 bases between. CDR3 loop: CASSLGLGGNTEAFF. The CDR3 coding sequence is TGTGCCAGCAGCTTAGGCCTTGGGGGGAACACTGAAGCTTTCTTT.

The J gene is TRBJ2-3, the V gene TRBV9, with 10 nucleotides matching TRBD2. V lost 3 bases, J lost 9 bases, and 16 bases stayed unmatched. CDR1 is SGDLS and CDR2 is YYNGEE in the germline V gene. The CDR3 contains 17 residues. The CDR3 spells CASSEGGGAGGQGTQYF. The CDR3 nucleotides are TGTGCCAGCAGCGAGGGGGGCGGAGCGGGGGGGCAGGGCACGCAGTATTTT.

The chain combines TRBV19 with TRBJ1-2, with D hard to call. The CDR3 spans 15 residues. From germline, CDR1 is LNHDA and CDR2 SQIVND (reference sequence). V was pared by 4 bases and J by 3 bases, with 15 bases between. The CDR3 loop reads CASSTRAGSDYGYTF. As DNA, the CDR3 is TGTGCCAGTAGTACCCGGGCAGGATCGGACTATGGCTACACCTTC.

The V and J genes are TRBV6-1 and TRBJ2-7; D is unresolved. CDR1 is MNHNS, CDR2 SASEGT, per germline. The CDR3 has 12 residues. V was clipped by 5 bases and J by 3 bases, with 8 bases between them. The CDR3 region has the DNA TGTGCCAGCAGTTCCGACATCTACGAGCAGTACTTC. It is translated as CASSSDIYEQYF.

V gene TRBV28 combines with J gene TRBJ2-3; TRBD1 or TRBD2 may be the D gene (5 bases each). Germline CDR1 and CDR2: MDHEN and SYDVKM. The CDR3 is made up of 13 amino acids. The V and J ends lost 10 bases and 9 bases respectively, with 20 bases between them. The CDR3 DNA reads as TGTGCCACAGGGACGGCGCGGTGGGGGACGCAGTATTTT. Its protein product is CATGTARWGTQYF.

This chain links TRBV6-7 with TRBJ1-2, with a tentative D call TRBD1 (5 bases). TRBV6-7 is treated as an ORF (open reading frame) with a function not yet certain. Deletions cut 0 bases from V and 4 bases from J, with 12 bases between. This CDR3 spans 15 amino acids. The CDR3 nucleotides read TGTGCCAGCAGTTACTCGACTCCGGGGACCTATGGCTACACCTTC. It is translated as CASSYSTPGTYGYTF.

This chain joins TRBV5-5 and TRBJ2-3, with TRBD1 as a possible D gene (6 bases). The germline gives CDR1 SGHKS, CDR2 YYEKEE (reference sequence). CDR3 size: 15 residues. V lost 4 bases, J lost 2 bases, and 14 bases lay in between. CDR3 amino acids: CASSELGHPTDTQYF. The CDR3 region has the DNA TGTGCCAGCAGCGAACTGGGACACCCCACAGATACGCAGTATTTT.

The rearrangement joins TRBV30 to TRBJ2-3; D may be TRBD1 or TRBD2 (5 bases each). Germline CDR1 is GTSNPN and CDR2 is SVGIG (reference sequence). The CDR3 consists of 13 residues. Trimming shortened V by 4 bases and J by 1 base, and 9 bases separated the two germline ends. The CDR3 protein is CAWIRGGTDTQYF. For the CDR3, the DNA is TGTGCCTGGATAAGAGGGGGCACAGATACGCAGTATTTT.